The next 14 T cell receptor beta chains were all read from a single sample in a study of blood T cell repertoires in COVID-19. The data were produced by immunoSEQ multiplex PCR, yet TCRdb's version contains in-frame clones alone and is incomplete. The sample carries a few hundred thousand clones, roughly 87% recorded once. The material sequenced was PBMCs or T cells enriched from blood (not recorded which). All receptors come from a young man who had recovered from COVID-19.

The chain joins TRBV7-9 to TRBJ2-7, with 11 bases that match TRBD2. Germline V gene sequence: CDR1 SEHNR, CDR2 FQNEAQ (reference sequence). The CDR3 loop spans 15 amino acids. The junction had 6 bases not matched to a gene; V was cut back by 5 bases and J by 3 bases. The CDR3 sequence is CASSPLAGGNYEQYF. The DNA of the CDR3 is TGTGCCAGCAGCCCCTTAGCGGGAGGGAACTACGAGCAGTACTTC.

J is TRBJ1-2 and V is TRBV19, with D hard to call. Germline V CDR1 and CDR2: LNHDA, SQIVND (reference sequence). This CDR3 has 14 amino acids. Trimming stripped 6 bases from V and 7 bases from J, with 18 bases between. CDR3 protein: CASRSSAPVVGYTF. The CDR3 DNA is TGTGCCAGTAGAAGTTCTGCCCCCGTAGTTGGCTACACCTTC.

This sequence joins TRBV6-6 and TRBJ1-2; D might be TRBD1 (5 bases). CDR1 and CDR2 (germline): MNHNY, SVGAGI (reference sequence). V gave up 0 bases and J gave up 8 bases, with 19 bases separating them. This CDR3 has 16 residues. Here the CDR3 DNA reads TGTGCCAGCAGTTACTCGACCGCGACGGGACTCGGGGGCTACACCTTC. Encoded protein: CASSYSTATGLGGYTF.

The chain recombines TRBV29-1 with TRBJ1-4; D unresolved. Per germline, CDR1 SQVTM and CDR2 ANQGSEA. This CDR3 spans 12 amino acids. Between the trimmed V and J ends, which lost 7 bases and 6 bases, there was a span of 12 bases. The CDR3 reads CSARGHDEKLFF. The CDR3, as DNA: TGCAGCGCTCGTGGGCATGATGAAAAACTGTTTTTT.

V usage is TRBV9 and J usage is TRBJ2-6; perhaps TRBD2 as D (6 bases). Trimming pared 2 bases from V and 4 bases from J, leaving 10 bases between. Germline assignment: CDR1 SGDLS and CDR2 YYNGEE. The CDR3 totals 15 residues. The CDR3: CASSVGGVGANVLTF. As DNA, the CDR3 is TGTGCCAGCAGCGTCGGCGGGGTCGGGGCCAACGTCCTGACTTTC.

J is TRBJ2-6 and V is TRBV6-5, with 7 bases fitting TRBD1. The CDR3 sequence is 16 residues long. V shed 2 bases and J 1 base; nucleotides not matched to a gene: 2. Germline V gene data show CDR1 as MNHEY and CDR2 as SVGAGI. CDR3 DNA: TGTGCCAGCAGTTACGCAGGGGGTTCTGGGGCCAACGTCCTGACTTTC. Amino acid sequence: CASSYAGGSGANVLTF.

V gene TRBV28 combines with J gene TRBJ1-1; D remains unclear. The CDR3 has 13 amino acids. Trimming shortened V by 5 bases and J by 6 bases, and 13 bases separated the two germline ends. CDR1 and CDR2 from the germline V gene are MDHEN and SYDVKM. CDR3 protein: CASSPPSSSEAFF. The CDR3 region has the DNA TGTGCCAGCAGTCCCCCCTCCTCCTCTGAAGCTTTCTTT.

The genes are TRBV6-2 or TRBV6-3 and TRBJ1-1; D unclear. The CDR3 sequence is 13 residues long. Trimming shortened V by 2 bases and J by 1 base, and 5 bases separated the two germline ends. Germline values: CDR1 MNHEY, CDR2 SVGEGT. CDR3 coding DNA: TGTGCCAGCAGTTACCTAGAGAACACTGAAGCTTTCTTT. Translation gives CASSYLENTEAFF.

The rearrangement joins TRBV28 to TRBJ2-2; D possibly corresponds to TRBD2 (6 bases). Trimming left V 6 bases short and J 6 bases short, with 26 bases between. This CDR3 is 18 amino acids long. Germline V CDR1 and CDR2: MDHEN, SYDVKM. The CDR3 region has the DNA TGTGCCAGCAGCCCCGAGGTCGGGGTGGGAGGAGGCGCCGGGGAGCTGTTTTTT. Translation: CASSPEVGVGGGAGELFF.

This chain connects TRBV5-1 to TRBJ1-1; 7 bases are shared with TRBD1. The CDR3 length is 14 residues. CDR1 and CDR2 from the germline V gene are SGHRS and YFSETQ. Trimming took 4 bases from V and 11 from J; bases not matched to a gene: 14. Here the CDR3 reads CASSDGQAGTWAFF. Here the CDR3 DNA reads TGCGCCAGCAGCGACGGACAGGCGGGCACGTGGGCTTTCTTT. Together with reference TRBV5-1 and TRBJ1-1, the CDR3 gives the full variable domain: KAGVTQTPRYLIKTRGQQVTLSCSPISGHRSVSWYQQTPGQGLQFLFEYFSETQRNKGNFPGRFSGRQFSNSRSEMNVSTLELGDSALYLCASSDGQAGTWAFFGQGTRLTVV.

Here the CDR3 DNA reads TGTGCCACCGGGAGCGGCGCCGGAGATCTAGTAACGTACAATGAGCAGTTCTTC. Protein: CATGSGAGDLVTYNEQFF. The chain uses TRBV3-1 (or the pseudogene TRBV3-2) and TRBJ2-1, with a possible D match to TRBD2 (6 bases). The length of the CDR3 is 18 residues. Trimming cost V 10 bases and J 4 bases, with 29 bases left between them. Germline CDR1 is LGHDT and CDR2 is YNNKEL (reference sequence).

This rearrangement joins TRBV9 to TRBJ2-2; the match to TRBD1 covers 10 bases. The germline gives CDR1 SGDLS, CDR2 YYNGEE. The CDR3 consists of 15 residues. V dropped 3 bases and J dropped 4; count of bases not matched to a gene: 3. The CDR3 is CASSARDRGTGELFF. The CDR3 region has the DNA TGTGCCAGCAGCGCTCGGGACAGGGGCACCGGGGAGCTGTTTTTT. The variable domain in full, completed from reference TRBV9 and TRBJ2-2, reads DSGVTQTPKHLITATGQRVTLRCSPRSGDLSVYWYQQSLDQGLQFLIQYYNGEERAKGNILERFSAQQFPDLHSELNLSSLELGDSALYFCASSARDRGTGELFFGEGSRLTVL.

The V and J genes are TRBV7-9 and TRBJ2-3; no reliable D call. The CDR3 has 11 amino acids. Trimming stripped 3 bases from V and 6 bases from J, with 4 bases between. Germline V gene data show CDR1 as SEHNR and CDR2 as FQNEAQ (reference sequence). The CDR3 reads CASSFSDTQYF. Here the CDR3 DNA reads TGTGCCAGCAGCTTTTCGGATACGCAGTATTTT.

The chain combines TRBV5-1 with TRBJ1-2, with a tentative D call TRBD1 (5 bases). CDR1 is SGHRS and CDR2 is YFSETQ in the germline V gene. With 0 bases removed from V and 5 bases from J, the gap between germline ends came to 20 bases. The CDR3 is 17 amino acids. Written as DNA, the CDR3 is TGCGCCAGCAGCTTGGCCAGGGAGGATCCACCAGGATATGGCTACACCTTC. It translates to CASSLAREDPPGYGYTF.